The next 31 T cell receptor beta chains were all read from a single sample in a study of patients and donors after allogeneic stem cell transplantation. TCRdb itself ran the RT-PCR reads through MiXCR, one entry per CDR3 protein. The sample has some 21,000 distinct CDR3 sequences; around 29% are singletons. The specimen was blood, either unsorted or a sorted T cell fraction (not recorded which). These TCRs come from a human donor who was either an allogeneic HSCT recipient or a stem cell or donor lymphocyte infusion donor (not recorded which). It is not recorded whose cells these are; they may come from a transplant donor.

The genes are TRBV7-8 and TRBJ1-5; D is unresolved. Germline V gives CDR1 SGHVS, CDR2 FQNEAQ. Trimming removed 1 base from V and 9 bases from J, with 10 bases in between. This CDR3 has 13 residues. CDR3 DNA: TGTGCCAGCAGCTTAGGGCCAGGTACGCCCCAGCATTTT. It codes for CASSLGPGTPQHF. Drawing the rest from reference TRBV7-8 and TRBJ1-5, the complete variable domain is GAGVSQSPRYKVAKRGQDVALRCDPISGHVSLFWYQQALGQGPEFLTYFQNEAQLDKSGLPSDRFFAERPEGSVSTLKIQRTQQEDSAVYLCASSLGPGTPQHFGDGTRLSIL.

This clonotype was recorded a few times. This rearrangement joins TRBV7-3 to TRBJ2-5; D is possibly TRBD1 or TRBD2 (6 bases each). Per the germline V gene, CDR1 is SGHTA and CDR2 is FQGTGA. The ends were cut back, 3 bases at V and 5 bases at J, with 10 bases in the middle. The CDR3 covers 13 residues. The CDR3 here is CASSLGGSETQYF. The DNA for the CDR3 is TGTGCCAGCAGCTTGGGGGGCTCGGAGACCCAGTACTTC.

The V gene is TRBV25-1, the J gene TRBJ1-5; 10 nucleotides match TRBD1. The CDR3 sequence is 16 residues long. Germline values: CDR1 MGHDK, CDR2 SYGVNS. J lost 2 bases, V lost 4 bases, and 5 bases had no gene match. The CDR3 DNA reads as TGTGCCAGCAGTGGGGACAGGGGATACGGCAATCAGCCCCAGCATTTT. Its protein is CASSGDRGYGNQPQHF.

This sequence joins TRBV6-2 or TRBV6-3 and TRBJ1-3; D not certain. CDR3 length: 14 residues. The germline CDR1 and CDR2 sequences are MNHEY and SVGEGT. The V gene lost 5 bases and the J gene lost 1 base, with 9 bases spanning the gap. CDR3 sequence (DNA): TGTGCCAGCAGTATCATCCGTTCTGGAAACACCATATATTTT. This encodes CASSIIRSGNTIYF.

The chain combines TRBV7-3 with TRBJ1-1; D remains unclear. V was clipped by 2 bases and J by 0 bases, with 7 bases between them. CDR1 is SGHTA and CDR2 is FQGTGA in the germline V gene. The CDR3 is made up of 14 amino acids. The CDR3 nucleotides read TGTGCCAGCAGCTTAGGTCGGATGAACACTGAAGCTTTCTTT. This encodes CASSLGRMNTEAFF.

Remarks on this clonotype: Since the CDR3 does not end with the conserved phenylalanine or tryptophan, this likely comes from a read error. The chain links TRBV12-3 or TRBV12-4 to TRBJ2-5, with 9 bases fitting TRBD1. V shed 5 bases, J shed 4 bases, and the junction held 5 bases outside the gene matches. CDR3 length: 14 residues. The CDR3 reads CASSRTGAGETQYL. The DNA of the CDR3 is TGTGCCAGCAGTCGGACAGGGGCAGGAGAGACCCAGTACTTA.

The chain combines TRBV7-2 with TRBJ2-1, with 7 bases lining up with TRBD1. V lost 1 base and J lost 4; bases outside the gene matches: 4. Germline CDR1 and CDR2: SGHTA and FQGNSA. The CDR3 is 15 amino acids. This chain's CDR3 is CASSLEGAWYNEQFF. The DNA of the CDR3 is TGTGCCAGCAGCTTAGAGGGGGCCTGGTACAATGAGCAGTTCTTC.

The V call is TRBV7-3, the J call TRBJ2-3; a possible D gene is TRBD2 (6 bases). V lost 1 base and J 1 base, leaving 9 bases between the germline ends. The CDR3 covers 15 residues. From germline, CDR1 is SGHTA and CDR2 FQGTGA. CDR3 bases: TGTGCCAGCAGCTTAAGCGGGGAAGGCACAGATACGCAGTATTTT. Amino acids: CASSLSGEGTDTQYF.

There are a few counts of this clonotype. The gene calls are TRBV7-3 and TRBJ2-4; TRBD1 matches 7 bases. Trimming removed 4 bases from V and 8 bases from J; junction bases left unmatched: 8. The CDR3 runs 14 residues. CDR1 is SGHTA, CDR2 FQGTGA, per germline. The DNA for the CDR3 is TGTGCCAGCAGCTCACAGGGGCCGCCCGACATTCAGTACTTC. Encoded protein: CASSSQGPPDIQYF.

This clonotype has a handful of counts. This rearrangement joins TRBV5-1 to TRBJ2-1; D uncertain. Trimming took 7 bases from V and 6 from J, leaving 11 bases between them. The length of the CDR3 is 12 residues. Germline assignment: CDR1 SGHRS and CDR2 YFSETQ. CDR3 protein: CASGFGSNEQFF. The DNA of the CDR3 is TGCGCCAGCGGATTTGGTAGCAATGAGCAGTTCTTC.

The CDR3 loop is CAIRPSGGPQYF. The CDR3 DNA reads as TGTGCCATCAGGCCTAGCGGGGGCCCACAGTATTTT. The chain has TRBV10-3 and TRBJ2-3; TRBD2 matches 10 bases. Per germline, CDR1 ENHRY and CDR2 SYGVKD. The CDR3 covers 12 residues. Trimming removed 6 bases from V and 12 bases from J; junction bases left unmatched: 6.

The chain is built from TRBV10-3 and TRBJ2-3; 7 positions agree with TRBD2. The CDR3 covers 15 residues. With V trimmed by 4 bases and J by 1 base, 5 bases remained unmatched. Germline V gene lookup returns CDR1 ENHRY and CDR2 SYGVKD. CDR3 in DNA: TGTGCCATCAGTGTCTCTAGCGGTGGCACAGATACGCAGTATTTT. It codes for CAISVSSGGTDTQYF.

This clonotype was detected ten times or more. V is TRBV5-1 and J is TRBJ1-1; unclear D gene. This CDR3 has 13 residues. V shed 4 bases and J shed 2 bases, with 9 bases lying between them. CDR1 and CDR2 from the germline V gene are SGHRS and YFSETQ. This CDR3 reads CASSVTSNTEAFF. The CDR3 DNA sequence: TGCGCCAGCAGCGTTACGAGTAACACTGAAGCTTTCTTT.

V and J are TRBV12-3 or TRBV12-4 and TRBJ1-2, with 7 bases aligning to TRBD1. This CDR3 has 15 residues. Unmatched junction bases numbered 12, after V lost 3 bases and J lost 8 bases. The CDR3 is CASSLSLPGQRGYTF. The CDR3 DNA sequence: TGTGCCAGCAGTTTGAGTCTTCCGGGACAGCGGGGCTACACCTTC.

This clonotype was seen just once. The chain carries TRBV20-1 and TRBJ2-3; 8 nucleotides match TRBD1. The CDR3 loop spans 12 amino acids. Germline CDR1 and CDR2: DFQATT and SNEGSKA (reference sequence). V shed 7 bases and J 1 base; nucleotides not matched to a gene: 1. The CDR3: CSGGQGTDTQYF. Here the CDR3 DNA reads TGCAGTGGGGGACAGGGCACAGATACGCAGTATTTT.

In nucleotides, the CDR3 is TGTGCCAGCAGTGGTTCGCGGGAGCAGTACTTC. It translates to CASSGSREQYF. V usage is TRBV28 and J usage is TRBJ2-7, with D unclear. CDR1 is MDHEN, CDR2 SYDVKM, per germline. Trimming removed 5 bases at V and 7 bases at J, with 9 bases between. There are 11 residues in the CDR3.

This clonotype has more than one count but fewer than ten. The chain recombines TRBV7-2 with TRBJ1-1; D not resolved. Germline V gene sequence: CDR1 SGHTA, CDR2 FQGNSA. The CDR3 contains 14 residues. Trimming removed 1 base from V and 4 bases from J, with 10 bases in between. CDR3 in DNA: TGTGCCAGCAGCTTAGAACCAGTCGGCACTGAAGCTTTCTTT. Translated: CASSLEPVGTEAFF.

The gene calls are TRBV7-9 and TRBJ2-1; maybe TRBD1 (6 bases). CDR3 length: 14 residues. Looked up from germline, CDR1 is SEHNR and CDR2 is FQNEAQ (reference sequence). V lost 3 bases to trimming and J lost 9 bases, with 15 bases between them. CDR3 nucleotides: TGTGCCAGCAGCTTTGTGTTTCAGGGGTTTGAGCAGTTCTTC. The encoded protein is CASSFVFQGFEQFF.

The V call is TRBV6-6, the J call TRBJ2-7; no firm D call. Germline lookup yields CDR1 MNHNY and CDR2 SVGAGI (reference sequence). CDR3 length: 14 residues. V lost 4 bases and J lost 0, with 10 bases in between. CDR3 sequence (DNA): TGTGCCAGCAGTTTCGTCCCTAGCTCCTACGAGCAGTACTTC. Amino acid sequence: CASSFVPSSYEQYF.

The chain combines TRBV20-1 with TRBJ1-2; D unresolved. The V gene's germline CDR1 is DFQATT and CDR2 SNEGSKA (reference sequence). The V and J ends lost 5 bases and 1 base respectively, with 17 bases between them. This CDR3 has 15 amino acids. The CDR3 DNA reads TGCAGTGCTCTTCCCCCCGGGCGGTTTAACTATGGCTACACCTTC. As protein: CSALPPGRFNYGYTF.

This clonotype was counted at least ten times. The chain joins TRBV6-6 to TRBJ1-5; D unresolved. CDR1 and CDR2 from the germline V gene are MNHNY and SVGAGI (reference sequence). Trimming stripped 6 bases from V and 11 bases from J, with 14 bases between. This CDR3 spans 12 amino acids. CDR3 sequence: CASRDGVRAQHF. CDR3 in DNA: TGTGCCAGCAGGGACGGAGTAAGGGCCCAGCATTTT.

This rearrangement joins TRBV28 to TRBJ1-4, with 11 nucleotides matching TRBD1. The CDR3 runs to 16 residues. CDR1 is MDHEN, CDR2 SYDVKM, per germline. V shed 6 bases, J shed 5 bases, and the junction held 8 bases outside the gene matches. The CDR3: CASSPGQGASNEKLFF. The CDR3 DNA sequence: TGTGCCAGCAGCCCAGGACAGGGGGCGAGCAATGAAAAACTGTTTTTT.

The rearrangement uses TRBV12-3 or TRBV12-4 and TRBJ1-4; no reliable D call. V was trimmed by 2 bases and J by 6 bases, leaving 10 bases between them. CDR3 size: 14 residues. For the CDR3, the DNA is TGTGCCAGCAGTTTAAAGGAACGGGATGAAAAACTGTTTTTT. Protein sequence: CASSLKERDEKLFF.

V and J are TRBV7-8 and TRBJ1-1; D ambiguous. This CDR3 is 14 amino acids long. Trimming stripped 5 bases from V and 3 bases from J, with 13 bases between. The germline V gene encodes CDR1 SGHVS and CDR2 FQNEAQ. The CDR3 reads CASSPLSWDTEAFF. DNA for the CDR3: TGTGCCAGCAGCCCACTCAGCTGGGACACTGAAGCTTTCTTT.

CDR3 nucleotides: TGTGCCAGCAGGAAGACAGACCATCAGCCCCAGCATTTT. This sequence encodes CASRKTDHQPQHF. This chain connects TRBV28 to TRBJ1-5; possibly TRBD1 for D (5 bases). The V end was cut by 6 bases, the J end by 5 bases, with 11 bases between. Germline V gene lookup returns CDR1 MDHEN and CDR2 SYDVKM. The CDR3 loop spans 13 amino acids.

This chain uses TRBV28 with TRBJ2-5; D unclear. The CDR3 has 13 amino acids. Germline assignment: CDR1 MDHEN and CDR2 SYDVKM. Trimming removed 7 bases at V and 1 base at J, with 10 bases between. The CDR3, as DNA: TGTGCCAGCACTTCAAGTATCCAAGAGACCCAGTACTTC. Protein: CASTSSIQETQYF.

This clonotype is termed medium-sized. The V and J genes are TRBV2 and TRBJ1-2; the D gene is possibly TRBD1 (6 bases). V lost 6 bases to trimming and J lost 3 bases, with 14 bases between them. The germline V gene has CDR1 SNHLY and CDR2 FYNNEI. The CDR3 has 14 amino acids. The CDR3 coding sequence is TGTGCCAGCAGCGTGACAGGAGGGGACTATGGCTACACCTTC. Translated, it gives CASSVTGGDYGYTF. The whole variable domain, remainder taken from reference TRBV2 and TRBJ1-2, is EPEVTQTPSHQVTQMGQEVILRCVPISNHLYFYWYRQILGQKVEFLVSFYNNEISEKSEIFDDQFSVERPDGSNFTLKIRSTKLEDSAMYFCASSVTGGDYGYTFGSGTRLTVV.

The CDR3 loop is CASSPLTGWTLHF. DNA of the CDR3: TGTGCCAGCAGCCCGCTGACAGGGTGGACCCTCCACTTT. The genes are TRBV7-6 and TRBJ1-6, with 7 bases fitting TRBD1. V lost 5 bases, J lost 14 bases, and 9 bases stayed unmatched. Germline V gene sequence: CDR1 SGHVS, CDR2 FNYEAQ. The length of the CDR3 is 13 residues.

J is TRBJ1-6 and V is TRBV10-3, with D tentatively TRBD1 (5 bases). V was pared by 5 bases and J by 1 base, with 12 bases between. The germline gives CDR1 ENHRY, CDR2 SYGVKD. This CDR3 contains 16 residues. CDR3 DNA: TGTGCCATCAGTAATATTAAGGGGTCCTATAATTCACCCCTCCACTTT. It codes for CAISNIKGSYNSPLHF.

The chain has TRBV7-9 and TRBJ1-1, with TRBD1 as a possible D gene (6 bases). V was cut by 4 bases and J by 3 bases, with 15 bases left in between. Germline V gene lookup returns CDR1 SEHNR and CDR2 FQNEAQ (reference sequence). CDR3 length: 15 amino acids. Here the CDR3 reads CASSSPLQGYTEAFF. The CDR3 DNA reads TGTGCCAGCAGCTCGCCCTTACAGGGATACACTGAAGCTTTCTTT.

This clonotype was detected only a few times. The rearrangement uses TRBV5-8 and TRBJ2-1; 8 positions agree with TRBD1. V trimming: 6 bases; J trimming: 9 bases; junction bases outside the gene matches: 11. The CDR3 loop spans 14 amino acids. CDR1 is SGHTS, CDR2 YDEGEE, per germline. In nucleotides, the CDR3 is TGTGCCAGCAACCTCGTGACAGGGGCTGGTGAGCAGTTCTTC. This sequence encodes CASNLVTGAGEQFF. The whole variable domain, remainder taken from reference TRBV5-8 and TRBJ2-1, is EAGVTQSPTHLIKTRGQQATLRCSPISGHTSVYWYQQALGLGLQFLLWYDEGEERNRGNFPPRFSGRQFPNYSSELNVNALELEDSALYLCASNLVTGAGEQFFGPGTRLTVL.